The 2 T cell receptor beta chains given below trace back to one sample, sequenced in a study of OX40 agonist ivuxolimab in advanced cancers. Libraries were prepared by immunoSEQ multiplex PCR; TCRdb keeps only in-frame clonotypes and omits some of them. The sample lists tens of thousands of clones; around 90% were seen once. Sequenced here: CD4+ or CD8+ T cells sorted from blood, sampled in a trial of the OX40 agonist ivuxolimab. Receptor source: an adult with an advanced solid tumor such as melanoma, head and neck, liver or kidney cancer.

This clone was seen only once. As DNA, the CDR3 is TGCGCCAGCAGCAACAAACAGGGGATAGGGGTCTACGAGCAGTACTTC. Encoded protein: CASSNKQGIGVYEQYF. The V gene is TRBV5-1, the J gene TRBJ2-5, with TRBD1 matching over 7 bases. The DNA end is more similar to TRBJ2-7, so the J call may be wrong. The CDR3 has 16 residues. CDR1 is SGHRS and CDR2 is YFSETQ in the germline V gene.

DNA of the CDR3: TGTGCCAGCAGCTTGGGCAGGAATGAAGCTTTCTTT. Residues: CASSLGRNEAFF. The genes are TRBV5-8 and TRBJ1-1; D is unresolved. V dropped 0 bases and J dropped 7 bases, with 7 bases sitting between them. Looked up from germline, CDR1 is SGHTS and CDR2 is YDEGEE. This CDR3 has 12 amino acids.